Sequencing of this T cell receptor (beta chain) was carried out in a study of lymphopenia after photon versus proton radiotherapy (dated by TCRdb to about 2019). Background on the whole study: Photon and proton radiation therapy were compared by the study for their immunological effects in patients with gastrointestinal tumors who developed high-grade lymphopenia. A cohort of about 20 patients with gastrointestinal tumors who received either photon or proton therapy and subsequently developed lymphopenia was included. The goal of the study was to characterize the differences between the two radiation modalities in how they affect the immune system. Overall results and qualifications from the work: Among patients across the cohort who died, overall survival time showed an inverse correlation with a larger post-nadir drop in TCR diversity. The authors looked at the survival association only in patients who died, and they framed better survival with proton therapy as a possibility rather than a demonstrated result. Proton-treated patients stayed relatively stable during treatment, while photon-treated patients lost naive T cells and TCR diversity and gained effector/memory populations. After the lymphocyte count nadir, photon-treated repertoires showed oligoclonal expansion, especially of CD8+ Temra cells, which drove the drop in diversity.

Libraries were constructed by the immunoSEQ multiplex PCR assay. T cell repertoires were profiled by deep sequencing of rearranged TCR beta loci, alongside multiparametric flow cytometry. The table was pulled from immuneACCESS by TCRdb, which kept in-frame rearrangements only. Such tables lose some clones; where checked, under half of the loss comes from unresolved V genes, and the rest has no known cause. Present in this sample are 25,000 to 30,000 clones, 81% of which were seen just once. The ten largest clones add up to around a third of the sample. Turning to this clone: It has no known antigen specificity. Per-base quality was not reported, and no clone a single base away is much larger than it.

The junction shows trimming of 5 bases on V and 5 bases on J, plus 15 bases between the germline ends. The CDR3 sequence holds 15 residues, the cysteine and phenylalanine included. Only the CDR3 DNA is retained, 45 bases long and in frame from the first base. Based on the germline V gene (reference sequence), the CDR1 and CDR2 sequences are LNHDA and SQIVND. The TCR originated in a man aged 50-59 years with gastric cancer. The chain couples TRBV19 to TRBJ1-4; the D gene identity is not certain. Sequencing used peripheral blood, obtained from a patient treated with photon-based radiotherapy. The sequenced DNA is TGTGCCAGTAGTTTCTACCGGACGGGGAATGAAAAACTGTTTTTT. Its coded protein is CASSFYRTGNEKLFF.